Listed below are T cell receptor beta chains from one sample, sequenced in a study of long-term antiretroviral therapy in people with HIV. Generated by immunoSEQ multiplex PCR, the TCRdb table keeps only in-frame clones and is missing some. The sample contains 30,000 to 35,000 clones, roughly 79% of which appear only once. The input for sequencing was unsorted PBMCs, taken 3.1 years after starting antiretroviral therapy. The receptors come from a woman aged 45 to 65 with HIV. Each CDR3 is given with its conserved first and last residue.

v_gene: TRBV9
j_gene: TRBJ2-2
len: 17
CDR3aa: CASSVGFLAGGTGELFF

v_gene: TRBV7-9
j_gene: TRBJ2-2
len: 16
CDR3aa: CASSLKRGQGTGELFF

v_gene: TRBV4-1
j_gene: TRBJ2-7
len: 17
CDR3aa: CASSQLSSGQGLIEQYF

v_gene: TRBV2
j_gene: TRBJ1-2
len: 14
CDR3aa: CASSEGGRGRGYTF

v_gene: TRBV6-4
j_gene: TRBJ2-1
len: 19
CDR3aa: CASSEGLAGATSSYNEQFF

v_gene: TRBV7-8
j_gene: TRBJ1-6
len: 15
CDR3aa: CASSLIDSNNSPLHF

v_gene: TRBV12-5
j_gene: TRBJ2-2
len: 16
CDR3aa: CASGQLRTANTGELFF

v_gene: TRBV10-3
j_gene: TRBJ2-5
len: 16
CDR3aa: CAISESTGVGQETQYF

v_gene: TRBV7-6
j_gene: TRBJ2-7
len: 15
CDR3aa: CASSLEAGGAYEQYF

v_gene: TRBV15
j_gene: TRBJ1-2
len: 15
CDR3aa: CATSRDVGGAWGYTF

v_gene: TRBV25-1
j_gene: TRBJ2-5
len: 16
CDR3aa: CASSAGLALTQETQYF

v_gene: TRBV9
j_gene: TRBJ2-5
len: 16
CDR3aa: CASSVGSAGRSETQYF

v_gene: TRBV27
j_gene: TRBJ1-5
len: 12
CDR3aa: CASSERLGPQHF

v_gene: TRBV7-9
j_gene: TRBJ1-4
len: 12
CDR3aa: CASSQSREKLFF

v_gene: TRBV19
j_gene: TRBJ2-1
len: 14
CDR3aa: CASSTAGLYNEQFF

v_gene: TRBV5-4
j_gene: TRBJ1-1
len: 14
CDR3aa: CASSFRGGNTEAFF

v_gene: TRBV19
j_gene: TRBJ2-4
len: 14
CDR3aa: CASSISVAKNIQYF

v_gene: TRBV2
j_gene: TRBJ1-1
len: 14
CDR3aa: CASEGHRMNTEAFF